This T cell receptor beta chain stems from a study of T cell repertoires in cytomegalovirus infection. Study as a whole: HLA-C-restricted CMV epitopes, recently identified, and well-studied HLA-B-restricted ones were used by the study. From public TCR beta signatures came an indication of both CMV infection and matching HLA type.

Each CDR3 protein gets one entry after TCRdb re-called the reads with MiXCR. The sample holds roughly 100,000 distinct CDR3 sequences, under 45% seen once. Concerning this clonotype itself: Its matching antigen is unknown.

The length of the CDR3 is 16 residues. Per germline, CDR1 SGHRS and CDR2 YFSETQ. The V end was cut by 2 bases, the J end by 3 bases, with 15 bases between. The TCR sequence derives from a human donor in good health (CMV status not recorded). Some clones in this sample may be carry-over from other donors' samples. The sequencing used CD8+ T cells from cultured PBMCs, collected from culture after CMV antigen stimulation. This sequence joins TRBV5-1 and TRBJ1-3, with a tentative D call TRBD1 (6 bases). CDR3 DNA: TGCGCCAGCAGCTTACTTCCGGACAGCGATGGAAACACCATATATTTT. It yields the protein CASSLLPDSDGNTIYF.